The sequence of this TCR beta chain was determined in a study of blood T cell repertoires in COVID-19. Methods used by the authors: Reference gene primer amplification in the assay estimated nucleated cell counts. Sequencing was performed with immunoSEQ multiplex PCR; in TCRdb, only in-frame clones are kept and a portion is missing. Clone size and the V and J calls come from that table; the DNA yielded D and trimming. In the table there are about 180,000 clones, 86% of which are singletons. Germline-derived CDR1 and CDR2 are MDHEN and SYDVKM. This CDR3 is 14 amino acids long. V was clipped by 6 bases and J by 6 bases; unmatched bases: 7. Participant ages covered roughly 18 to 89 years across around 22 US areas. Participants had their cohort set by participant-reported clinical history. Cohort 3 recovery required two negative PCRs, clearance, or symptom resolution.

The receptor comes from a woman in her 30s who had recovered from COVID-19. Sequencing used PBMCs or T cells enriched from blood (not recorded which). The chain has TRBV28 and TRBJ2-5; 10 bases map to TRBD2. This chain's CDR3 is CASSHGTSEKTQYF. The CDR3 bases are TGTGCCAGCAGCCATGGGACTAGCGAAAAGACCCAGTACTTC.